This TCR beta chain is drawn from a study of T-cell reconstitution after alpha-beta-depleted transplantation in children listed by TCRdb under 2016. Context from the whole study: Using TCR repertoire profiling, the study quantitatively followed how T-cell immune reconstitution unfolded in children after TCRalphabeta/CD19-depleted allogeneic hematopoietic cell transplantation. Study-level results and caveats: Over the following months the frequencies of hyperexpanded clones went down, and after one year T-cell counts and TCRbeta diversity were mostly credited to newly produced T cells. The high TCRbeta diversity at day 60 in some patients was ascribed to recipient T cells and intrathymic progenitors that had survived conditioning. The apparently early alphabetaT-cell count recovery about two months after transplant was reportedly dependent on only several hundred rapidly expanded clones derived from non-depleted graft cells.

This clonotype appeared many times. What antigen it recognizes has not been identified. One base away there is no much larger clone; base qualities are not given. The library was made by PCR. Instrument used: Illumina HiSeq 2500. To normalize quantification of the TCRbeta repertoire, the TCR libraries were built with molecular barcoding that relied on unique molecular identifiers. TCRdb passed the public sequencing reads through fastp at Q25 and MiXCR, retaining productive beta sequences. Here each entry gathers all rows of one CDR3 protein and keeps the most common genes and DNA. The sample table shows under 850,000 distinct CDR3 sequences, and 10% to 15% are seen once. The top ten clones comprise about 0.79% of the sample. The germline V and J ends show losses of 3 bases and 7 bases respectively, and no gene match explains 7 bases of the junction. Measured from the cysteine to the phenylalanine, the CDR3 is 15 residues long. Only the CDR3 part of the read is kept: 45 bases, read in frame from the first base. The germline V gene encodes CDR1 LGHDT and CDR2 YNNKEL (reference sequence).

The treatment or condition label for this specimen denotes: allogeneic hematopoietic cell transplantation with graft depleted of TCRalphabeta T cells and CD19 B cells. The children who served as transplant recipients had been given grafts of TCRalphabeta/CD19-depleted allogeneic hematopoietic cells. Sequenced material: PBMCs, taken before TCRalphabeta/CD19-depleted stem cell transplant. The sequence joins TRBV3-1 to TRBJ2-1; TRBD2 matches 9 bases in the middle. The TCR was taken from a girl aged 2-9 years with congenital amegakaryocytic thrombocytopenia, due to receive a stem cell transplant. The CDR3 in this case is CASSQSLAGVNEQFF. At the DNA level, the sequence is TGTGCCAGCAGCCAGAGCTTAGCGGGAGTTAATGAGCAGTTCTTC.